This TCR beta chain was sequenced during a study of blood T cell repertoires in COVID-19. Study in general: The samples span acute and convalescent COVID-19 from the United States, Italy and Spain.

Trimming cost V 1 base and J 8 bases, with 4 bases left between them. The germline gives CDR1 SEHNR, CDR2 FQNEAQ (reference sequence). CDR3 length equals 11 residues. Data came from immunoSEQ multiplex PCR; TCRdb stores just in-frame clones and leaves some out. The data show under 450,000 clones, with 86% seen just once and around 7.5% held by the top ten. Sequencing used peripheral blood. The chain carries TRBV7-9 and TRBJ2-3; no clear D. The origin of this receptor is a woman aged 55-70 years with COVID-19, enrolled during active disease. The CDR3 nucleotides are TGTGCCAGCAGCTTAGGCGGTACGCAGTATTTT. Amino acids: CASSLGGTQYF.